This T cell receptor beta chain was identified during a study of blood T cell repertoires in COVID-19. As originally analysed: Reference gene primer amplification yielded estimated nucleated cell counts. Sequencing used immunoSEQ multiplex PCR; TCRdb keeps in-frame clones, though not all of them. V and J calls and clone size follow that table, whereas D and trimming were derived from the DNA. The repertoire includes around 320,000 clones, 90% of them detected once, and 3.5% to 5% sits in the top ten. The sample consisted of PBMCs or T cells enriched from blood (not recorded which). The source is a woman aged 18-29 years with acute COVID-19.

In DNA, the CDR3 is TGTGCCACCAGCAGAGATCTCGGGAGGGCTCTCGAGCAGTACTTC. Translating gives CATSRDLGRALEQYF. The chain has TRBV15 and TRBJ2-7; 8 bases are a match to TRBD2. The CDR3 is made up of 15 amino acids. CDR1 is LNHNV and CDR2 is YYDKDF in the germline V gene (reference sequence). V lost 0 bases, J lost 6 bases, and 7 bases stayed unmatched.